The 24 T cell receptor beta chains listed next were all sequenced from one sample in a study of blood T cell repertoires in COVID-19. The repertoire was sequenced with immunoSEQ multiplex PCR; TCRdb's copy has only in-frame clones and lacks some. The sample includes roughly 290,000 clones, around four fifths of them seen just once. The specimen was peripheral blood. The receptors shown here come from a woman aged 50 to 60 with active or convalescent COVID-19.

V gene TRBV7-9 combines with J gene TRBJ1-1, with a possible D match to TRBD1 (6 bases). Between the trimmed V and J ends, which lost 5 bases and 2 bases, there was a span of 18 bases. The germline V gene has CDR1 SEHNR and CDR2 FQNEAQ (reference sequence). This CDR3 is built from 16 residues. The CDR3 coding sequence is TGTGCCAGCAGCGAACAGGGTCCCTTTCCTAACACTGAAGCTTTCTTT. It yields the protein CASSEQGPFPNTEAFF.

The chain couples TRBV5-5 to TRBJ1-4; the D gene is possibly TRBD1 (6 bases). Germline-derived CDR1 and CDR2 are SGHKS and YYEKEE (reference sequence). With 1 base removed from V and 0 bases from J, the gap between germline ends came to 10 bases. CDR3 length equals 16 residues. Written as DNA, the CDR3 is TGTGCCAGCAGCTTGAGACAGGTGGCAACTAATGAAAAACTGTTTTTT. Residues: CASSLRQVATNEKLFF.

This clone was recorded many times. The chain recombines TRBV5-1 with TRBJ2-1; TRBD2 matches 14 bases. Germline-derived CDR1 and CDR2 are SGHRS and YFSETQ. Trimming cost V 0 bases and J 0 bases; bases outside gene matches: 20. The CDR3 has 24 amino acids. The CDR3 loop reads CASSLANPRGTSGSDISSYNEQFF. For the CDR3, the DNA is TGCGCCAGCAGCTTGGCCAACCCCCGAGGGACTAGCGGGAGTGATATTAGCTCCTACAATGAGCAGTTCTTC.

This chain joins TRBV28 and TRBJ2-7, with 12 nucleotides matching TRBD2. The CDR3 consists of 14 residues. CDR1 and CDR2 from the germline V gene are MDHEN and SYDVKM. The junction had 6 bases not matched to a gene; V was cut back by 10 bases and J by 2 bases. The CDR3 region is CATTRTSGTYEQYF. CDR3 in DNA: TGTGCCACCACTAGGACTAGCGGGACCTACGAGCAGTACTTC.

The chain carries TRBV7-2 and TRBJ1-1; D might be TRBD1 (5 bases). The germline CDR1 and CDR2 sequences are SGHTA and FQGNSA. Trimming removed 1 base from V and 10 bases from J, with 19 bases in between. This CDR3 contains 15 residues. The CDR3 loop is CASSLVSATTGGAFF. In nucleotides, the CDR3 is TGTGCCAGCAGCTTAGTTTCGGCCACCACCGGGGGAGCTTTCTTT.

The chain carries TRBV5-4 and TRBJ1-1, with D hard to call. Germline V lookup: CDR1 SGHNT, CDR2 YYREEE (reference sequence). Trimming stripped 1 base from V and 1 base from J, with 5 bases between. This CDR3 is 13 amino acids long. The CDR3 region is CASSLRGNTEAFF. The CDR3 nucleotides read TGTGCCAGCAGCTTGCGGGGGAACACTGAAGCTTTCTTT. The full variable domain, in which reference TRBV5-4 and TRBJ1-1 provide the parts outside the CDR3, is ETGVTQSPTHLIKTRGQQVTLRCSSQSGHNTVSWYQQALGQGPQFIFQYYREEENGRGNFPPRFSGLQFPNYSSELNVNALELDDSALYLCASSLRGNTEAFFGQGTRLTVV.

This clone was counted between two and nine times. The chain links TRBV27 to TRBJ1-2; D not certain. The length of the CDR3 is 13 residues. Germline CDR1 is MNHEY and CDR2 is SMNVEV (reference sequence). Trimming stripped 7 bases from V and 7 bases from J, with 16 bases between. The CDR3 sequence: CASMRPGRGGYTF. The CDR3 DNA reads TGTGCCAGCATGAGACCCGGGAGAGGTGGCTACACCTTC.

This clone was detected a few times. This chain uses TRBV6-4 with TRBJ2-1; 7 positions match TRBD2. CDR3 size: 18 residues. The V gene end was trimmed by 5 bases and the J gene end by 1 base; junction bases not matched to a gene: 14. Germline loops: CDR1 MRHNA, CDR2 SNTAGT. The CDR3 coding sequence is TGTGCCAGCAGTATATTCGGCGGGAGTCTGTTGTCCTACAATGAGCAGTTCTTC. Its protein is CASSIFGGSLLSYNEQFF.

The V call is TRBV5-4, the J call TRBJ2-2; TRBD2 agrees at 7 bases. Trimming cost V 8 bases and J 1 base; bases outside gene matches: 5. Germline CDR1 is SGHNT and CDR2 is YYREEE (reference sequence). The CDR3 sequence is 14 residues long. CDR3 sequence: CASQTSRNTGELFF. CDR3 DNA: TGTGCCAGTCAGACTAGCAGGAACACCGGGGAGCTGTTTTTT.

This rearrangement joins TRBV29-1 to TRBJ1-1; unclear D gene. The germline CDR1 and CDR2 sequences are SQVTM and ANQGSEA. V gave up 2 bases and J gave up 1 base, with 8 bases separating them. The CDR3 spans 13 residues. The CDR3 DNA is TGCAGCGTTGAAATCCCCTGGAACACTGAAGCTTTCTTT. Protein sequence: CSVEIPWNTEAFF.

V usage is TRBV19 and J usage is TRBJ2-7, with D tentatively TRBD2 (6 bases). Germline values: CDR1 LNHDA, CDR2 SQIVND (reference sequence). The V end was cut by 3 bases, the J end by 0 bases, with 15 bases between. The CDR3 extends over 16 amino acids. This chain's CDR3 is CASSMGGRTYSYEQYF. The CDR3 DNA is TGTGCCAGTAGTATGGGGGGAAGGACCTACTCCTACGAGCAGTACTTC.

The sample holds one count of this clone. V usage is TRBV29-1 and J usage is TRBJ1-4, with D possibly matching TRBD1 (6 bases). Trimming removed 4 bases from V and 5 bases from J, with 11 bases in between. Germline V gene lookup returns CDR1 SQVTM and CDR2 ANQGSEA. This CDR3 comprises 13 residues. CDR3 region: CSVGGRGNEKLFF. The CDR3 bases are TGCAGCGTTGGGGGCAGGGGCAATGAAAAACTGTTTTTT.

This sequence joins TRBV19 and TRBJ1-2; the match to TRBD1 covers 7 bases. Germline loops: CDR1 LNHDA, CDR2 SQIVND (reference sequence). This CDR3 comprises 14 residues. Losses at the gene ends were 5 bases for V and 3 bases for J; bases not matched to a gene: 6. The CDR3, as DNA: TGTGCCAGTAGTCCAGGACAGGAATACTATGGCTACACCTTC. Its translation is CASSPGQEYYGYTF.

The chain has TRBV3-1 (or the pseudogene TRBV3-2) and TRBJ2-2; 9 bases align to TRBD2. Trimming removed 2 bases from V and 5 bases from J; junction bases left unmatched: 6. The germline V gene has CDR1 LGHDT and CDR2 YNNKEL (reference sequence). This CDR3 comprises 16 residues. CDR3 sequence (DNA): TGTGCCAGCAGCCAACGAGGCGGGAGGGCGACCGGGGAGCTGTTTTTT. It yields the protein CASSQRGGRATGELFF.

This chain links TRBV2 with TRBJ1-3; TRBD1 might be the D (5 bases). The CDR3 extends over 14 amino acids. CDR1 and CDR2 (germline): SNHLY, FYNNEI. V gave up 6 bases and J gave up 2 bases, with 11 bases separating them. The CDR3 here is CASSDSLAGNTIYF. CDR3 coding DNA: TGTGCCAGCAGCGACAGTCTGGCTGGAAACACCATATATTTT.

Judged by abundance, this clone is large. CDR3 sequence: CASSKGVGQPSYNSPLHF. The CDR3 coding sequence is TGTGCCAGCAGCAAAGGGGTCGGACAACCCTCCTATAATTCACCCCTCCACTTT. This sequence joins TRBV21-1 and TRBJ1-6; the table's D gene call, TRBD1, was not cross checked with the DNA. TRBV21-1 is marked as a pseudogene. This CDR3 has 18 amino acids.

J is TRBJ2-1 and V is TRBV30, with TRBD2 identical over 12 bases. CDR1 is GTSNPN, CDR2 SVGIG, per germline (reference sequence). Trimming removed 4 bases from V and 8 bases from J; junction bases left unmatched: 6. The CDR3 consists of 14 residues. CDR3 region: CAWTLAGGLDEQFF. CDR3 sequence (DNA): TGTGCCTGGACGCTAGCGGGAGGGCTCGATGAGCAGTTCTTC.

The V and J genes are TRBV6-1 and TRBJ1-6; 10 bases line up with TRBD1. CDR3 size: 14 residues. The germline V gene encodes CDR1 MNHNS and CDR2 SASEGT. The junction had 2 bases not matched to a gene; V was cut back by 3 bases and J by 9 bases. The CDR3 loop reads CASSEWTGGSPLHF. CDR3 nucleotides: TGTGCCAGCAGTGAGTGGACAGGGGGTTCACCCCTCCACTTT.

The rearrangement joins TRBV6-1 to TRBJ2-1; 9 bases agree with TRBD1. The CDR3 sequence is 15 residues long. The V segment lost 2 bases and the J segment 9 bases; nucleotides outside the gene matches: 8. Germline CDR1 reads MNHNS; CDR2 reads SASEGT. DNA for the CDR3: TGTGCCAGCAGTGAAATAGGGACAGGGTGGGGTGAGCAGTTCTTC. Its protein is CASSEIGTGWGEQFF.

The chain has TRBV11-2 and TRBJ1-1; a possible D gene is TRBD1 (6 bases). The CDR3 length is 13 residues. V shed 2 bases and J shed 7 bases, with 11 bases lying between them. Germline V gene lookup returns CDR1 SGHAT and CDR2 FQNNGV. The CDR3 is CASSLRGAGEAFF. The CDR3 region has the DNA TGTGCCAGCAGCTTACGGGGGGCAGGTGAAGCTTTCTTT.

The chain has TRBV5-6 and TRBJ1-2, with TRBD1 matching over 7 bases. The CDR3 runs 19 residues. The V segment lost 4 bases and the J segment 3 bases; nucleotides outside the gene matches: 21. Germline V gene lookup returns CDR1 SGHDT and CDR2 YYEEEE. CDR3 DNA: TGTGCCAGCAGCCAACAAAGACAGGGCTACCCAGATTACGACTATGGCTACACCTTC. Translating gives CASSQQRQGYPDYDYGYTF.

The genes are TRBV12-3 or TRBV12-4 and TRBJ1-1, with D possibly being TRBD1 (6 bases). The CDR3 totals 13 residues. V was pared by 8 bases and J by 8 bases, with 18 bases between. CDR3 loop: CASEKTGLAEAFF. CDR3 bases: TGTGCCAGCGAAAAAACAGGGTTGGCCGAAGCTTTCTTT.

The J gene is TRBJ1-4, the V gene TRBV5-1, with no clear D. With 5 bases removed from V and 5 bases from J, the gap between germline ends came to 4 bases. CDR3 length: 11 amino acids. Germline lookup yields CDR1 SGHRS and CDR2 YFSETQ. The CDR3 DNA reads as TGCGCCAGCAGGGCCAATGAAAAACTGTTTTTT. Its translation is CASRANEKLFF.

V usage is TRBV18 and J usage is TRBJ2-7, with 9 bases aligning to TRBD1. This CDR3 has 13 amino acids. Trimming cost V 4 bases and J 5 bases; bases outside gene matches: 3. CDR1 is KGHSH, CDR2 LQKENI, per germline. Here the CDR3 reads CASSRGTGNEQYF. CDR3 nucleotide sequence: TGTGCCAGCTCACGGGGGACAGGGAACGAGCAGTACTTC.